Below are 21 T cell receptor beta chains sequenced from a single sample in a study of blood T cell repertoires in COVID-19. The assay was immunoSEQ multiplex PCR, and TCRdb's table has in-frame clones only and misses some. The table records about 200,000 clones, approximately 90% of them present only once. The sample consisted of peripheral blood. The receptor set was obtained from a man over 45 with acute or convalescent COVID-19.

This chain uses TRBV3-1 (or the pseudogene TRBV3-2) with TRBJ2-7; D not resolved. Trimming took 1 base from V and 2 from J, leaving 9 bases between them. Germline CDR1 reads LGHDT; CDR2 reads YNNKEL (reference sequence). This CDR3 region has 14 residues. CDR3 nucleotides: TGTGCCAGCAGCCAAGCGTATAAGCCCTACGAGCAGTACTTC. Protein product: CASSQAYKPYEQYF.

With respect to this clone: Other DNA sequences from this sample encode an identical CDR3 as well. The CDR3 reads CASSFGDSSYEQYF. The CDR3 DNA follows: TGCGCCAGCAGCTTTGGGGACAGTTCCTACGAGCAGTACTTC. The chain recombines TRBV5-1 with TRBJ2-7; 7 bases fit TRBD1. The germline CDR1 and CDR2 sequences are SGHRS and YFSETQ. V trimming: 2 bases; J trimming: 1 base; junction bases outside the gene matches: 3. This CDR3 spans 14 amino acids.

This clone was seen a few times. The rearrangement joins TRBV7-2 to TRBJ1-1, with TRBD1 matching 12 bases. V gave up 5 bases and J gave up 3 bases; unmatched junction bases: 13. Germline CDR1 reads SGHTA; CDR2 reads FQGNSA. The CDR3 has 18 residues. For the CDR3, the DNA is TGTGCCAGCAGCGCCCCGGGACAGGGGGCGTGGATCGACACTGAAGCTTTCTTT. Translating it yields CASSAPGQGAWIDTEAFF.

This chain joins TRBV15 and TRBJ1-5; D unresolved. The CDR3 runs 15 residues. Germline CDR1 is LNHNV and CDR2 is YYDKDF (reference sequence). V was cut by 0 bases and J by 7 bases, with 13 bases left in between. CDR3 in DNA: TGTGCCACCAGCAGAGATGGAGCGGTAGGGCAGCCCCAGCATTTT. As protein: CATSRDGAVGQPQHF.

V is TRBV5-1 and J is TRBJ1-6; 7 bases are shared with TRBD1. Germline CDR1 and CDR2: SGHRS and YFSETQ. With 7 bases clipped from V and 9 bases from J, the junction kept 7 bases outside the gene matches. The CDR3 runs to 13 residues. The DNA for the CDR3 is TGCGCCAGCGCCGGGACAGAGTTTTCACCCCTCCACTTT. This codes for CASAGTEFSPLHF.

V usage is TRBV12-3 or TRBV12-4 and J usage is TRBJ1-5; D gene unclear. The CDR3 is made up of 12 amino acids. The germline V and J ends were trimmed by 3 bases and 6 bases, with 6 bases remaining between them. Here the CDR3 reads CASSLRGQPQHF. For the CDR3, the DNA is TGTGCCAGCAGTTTGCGGGGTCAGCCCCAGCATTTT.

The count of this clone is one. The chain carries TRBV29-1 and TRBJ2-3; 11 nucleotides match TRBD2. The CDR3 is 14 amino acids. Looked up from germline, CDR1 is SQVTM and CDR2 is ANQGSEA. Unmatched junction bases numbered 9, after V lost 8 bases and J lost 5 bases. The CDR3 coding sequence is TGCAGCAAAATTAGCGGGGGGGCAAGAGATACGCAGTATTTT. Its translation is CSKISGGARDTQYF.

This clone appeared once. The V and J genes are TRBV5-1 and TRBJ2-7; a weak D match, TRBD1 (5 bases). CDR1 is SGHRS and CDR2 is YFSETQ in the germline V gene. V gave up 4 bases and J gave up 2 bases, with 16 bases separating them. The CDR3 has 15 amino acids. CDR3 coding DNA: TGCGCCAGCAGCACCGCGGTGGGCAGGGCCTACGAGCAGTACTTC. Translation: CASSTAVGRAYEQYF.

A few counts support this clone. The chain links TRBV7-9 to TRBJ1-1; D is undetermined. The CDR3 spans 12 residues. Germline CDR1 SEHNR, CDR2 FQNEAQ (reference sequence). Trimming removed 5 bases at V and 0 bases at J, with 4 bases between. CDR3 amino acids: CASSPLNTEAFF. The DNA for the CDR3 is TGTGCCAGCAGCCCCTTGAACACTGAAGCTTTCTTT.

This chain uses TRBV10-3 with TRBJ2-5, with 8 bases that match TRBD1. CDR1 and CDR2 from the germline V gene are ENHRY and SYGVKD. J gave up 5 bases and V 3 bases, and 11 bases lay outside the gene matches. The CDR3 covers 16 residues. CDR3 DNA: TGTGCCATCAGTGATTCGGACAGGGCCTCGGGGGAGACCCAGTACTTC. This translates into CAISDSDRASGETQYF.

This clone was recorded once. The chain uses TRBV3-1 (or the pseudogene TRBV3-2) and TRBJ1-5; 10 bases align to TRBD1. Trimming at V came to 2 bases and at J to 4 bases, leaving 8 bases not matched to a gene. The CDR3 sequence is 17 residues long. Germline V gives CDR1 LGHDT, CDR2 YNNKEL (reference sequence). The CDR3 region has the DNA TGTGCCAGCAGCCAAAACCCGACAGGGGGCGCGAATCAGCCCCAGCATTTT. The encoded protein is CASSQNPTGGANQPQHF.

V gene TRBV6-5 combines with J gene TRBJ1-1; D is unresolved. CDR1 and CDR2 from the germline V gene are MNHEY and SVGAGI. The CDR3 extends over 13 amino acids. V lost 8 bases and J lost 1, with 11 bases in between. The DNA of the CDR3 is TGTGCCAGCTCTTTTCAGGCGAACACTGAAGCTTTCTTT. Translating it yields CASSFQANTEAFF.

CDR3 in amino acids: CASSFDRAGSPLHF. The CDR3 DNA sequence: TGTGCCAGCAGTTTCGACAGGGCGGGATCACCCCTCCACTTT. The gene calls are TRBV6-6 and TRBJ1-6, with 7 positions matching TRBD1. The V segment lost 4 bases and the J segment 10 bases; nucleotides outside the gene matches: 7. There are 14 residues in the CDR3. The V gene's germline CDR1 is MNHNY and CDR2 SVGAGI (reference sequence).

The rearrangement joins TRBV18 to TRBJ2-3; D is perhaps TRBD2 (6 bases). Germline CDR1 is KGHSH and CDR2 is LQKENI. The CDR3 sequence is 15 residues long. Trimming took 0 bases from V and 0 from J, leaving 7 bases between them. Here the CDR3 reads CASSPPGTSTDTQYF. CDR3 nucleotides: TGTGCCAGCTCACCACCAGGGACTAGCACAGATACGCAGTATTTT. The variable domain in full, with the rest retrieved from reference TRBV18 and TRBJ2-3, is NAGVMQNPRHLVRRRGQEARLRCSPMKGHSHVYWYRQLPEEGLKFMVYLQKENIIDESGMPKERFSAEFPKEGPSILRIQQVVRGDSAAYFCASSPPGTSTDTQYFGPGTRLTVL.

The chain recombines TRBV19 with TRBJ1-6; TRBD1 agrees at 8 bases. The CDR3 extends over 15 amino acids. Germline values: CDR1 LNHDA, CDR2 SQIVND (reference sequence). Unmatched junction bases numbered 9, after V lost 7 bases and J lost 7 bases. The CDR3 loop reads CASTPTGVPNSPLHF. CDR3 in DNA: TGTGCCAGTACCCCGACAGGGGTTCCCAATTCACCCCTCCACTTT.

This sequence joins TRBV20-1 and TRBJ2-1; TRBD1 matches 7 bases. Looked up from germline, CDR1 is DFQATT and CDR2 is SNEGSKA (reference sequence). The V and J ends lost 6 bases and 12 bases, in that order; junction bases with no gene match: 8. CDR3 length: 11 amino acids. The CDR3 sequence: CSAAPGQSQFF. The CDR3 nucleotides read TGCAGTGCCGCACCGGGACAGTCGCAGTTCTTC.

CDR3: CASTDRLGNTIYF. CDR3 coding DNA: TGTGCCAGCACTGACAGGTTAGGAAACACCATATATTTT. The chain carries TRBV27 and TRBJ1-3, with D possibly being TRBD1 (6 bases). CDR3 size: 13 residues. Germline CDR1 and CDR2: MNHEY and SMNVEV (reference sequence). Trimming cost V 7 bases and J 4 bases, with 11 bases left between them.

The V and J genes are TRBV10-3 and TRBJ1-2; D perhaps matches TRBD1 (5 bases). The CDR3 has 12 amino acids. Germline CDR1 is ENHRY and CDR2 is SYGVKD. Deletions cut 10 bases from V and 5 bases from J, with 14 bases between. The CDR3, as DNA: TGTGCCACCCAAGAAGGACAATATGGCTACACCTTC. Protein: CATQEGQYGYTF.

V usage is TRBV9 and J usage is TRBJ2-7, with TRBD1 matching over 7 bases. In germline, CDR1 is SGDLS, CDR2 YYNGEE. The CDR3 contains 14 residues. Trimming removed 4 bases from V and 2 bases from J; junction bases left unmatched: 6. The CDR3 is CASSPRGQTYEQYF. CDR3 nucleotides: TGTGCCAGCAGCCCCCGGGGACAGACCTACGAGCAGTACTTC.

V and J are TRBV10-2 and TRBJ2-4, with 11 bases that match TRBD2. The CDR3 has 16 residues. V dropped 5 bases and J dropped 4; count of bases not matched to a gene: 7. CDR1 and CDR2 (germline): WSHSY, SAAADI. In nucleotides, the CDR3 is TGCGCCAGCAGTCCCGGTATAGCGGGGGGGAAAAACATTCAGTACTTC. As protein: CASSPGIAGGKNIQYF.

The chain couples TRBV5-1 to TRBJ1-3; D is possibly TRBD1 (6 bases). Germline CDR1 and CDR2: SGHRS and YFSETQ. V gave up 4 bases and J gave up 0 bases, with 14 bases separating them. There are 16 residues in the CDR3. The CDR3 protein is CASSRSGANSGNTIYF. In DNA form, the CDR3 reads TGCGCCAGCAGCCGATCAGGGGCGAACTCTGGAAACACCATATATTTT.